The entry that follows covers one T cell receptor (beta chain) sequence. Its antigen is unknown. Assay used: immunoSEQ multiplex PCR; TCRdb lists only in-frame clones, some missing. The sample yields some 2,500,000 clones, about 90% seen once. These data come from a study of shared clonotypes between healthy human individuals. Germline V lookup: CDR1 SGHTA, CDR2 FQGTGA. V lost 1 base and J 0 bases, leaving 7 bases between the germline ends. The CDR3 consists of 15 residues. Study-wide findings and caveats: Represented genetic and exposure-history diversity was restricted by having few donors.

The source is a man younger than 35 in good health. Some clones in this sample may be carry-over from other donors' samples. Source material: naive CD4+ T cells from PBMCs. Subset noted: CD45RA+ positively selected. The rearrangement joins TRBV7-3 to TRBJ2-1; possible D gene TRBD2, 5 bases. CDR3 nucleotide sequence: TGTGCCAGCAGCTTAAGGGAGAGCTCCTACAATGAGCAGTTCTTC. Amino acid sequence: CASSLRESSYNEQFF.